Below, 16 T cell receptor beta chains from the same sample are listed, as sequenced in a study of identifying expanded T cells in peripheral blood. Profiled with immunoSEQ multiplex PCR; TCRdb holds only in-frame clones, not every one. The table includes about 100,000 clones, over 75% detected once. The sample comprised blood. All receptors come from a person aged 18 to 70 in good health.

This rearrangement joins TRBV7-9 to TRBJ2-7; D gene uncertain. Germline CDR1 reads SEHNR; CDR2 reads FQNEAQ (reference sequence). V lost 5 bases and J 0 bases, leaving 11 bases between the germline ends. This CDR3 spans 14 amino acids. Written as DNA, the CDR3 is TGTGCCAGCAGCCAGAGAACCACCTCCTACGAGCAGTACTTC. The encoded protein is CASSQRTTSYEQYF.

The chain recombines TRBV10-3 with TRBJ1-1; D uncertain. Trimming shortened V by 8 bases and J by 1 base, and 14 bases separated the two germline ends. Germline V gene lookup returns CDR1 ENHRY and CDR2 SYGVKD. The CDR3 totals 14 residues. This chain's CDR3 is CAISVSSTNTEAFF. In DNA, the CDR3 is TGTGCCATCTCCGTAAGTAGTACGAACACTGAAGCTTTCTTT.

Only a few counts were recorded for this clone. The chain carries TRBV4-2 and TRBJ1-5; no reliable D call. Germline CDR1 LGHNA, CDR2 YNFKEQ. This CDR3 is built from 14 residues. The V and J ends lost 5 bases and 5 bases respectively, with 13 bases between them. CDR3 sequence (DNA): TGTGCCAGCAGCACGGTAGCCGCGGATCAGCCCCAGCATTTT. It yields the protein CASSTVAADQPQHF.

The chain employs TRBV7-2 and TRBJ1-2; possibly TRBD1 for D (6 bases). V lost 0 bases, J lost 8 bases, and 19 bases lay in between. Germline assignment: CDR1 SGHTA and CDR2 FQGNSA. This CDR3 has 16 residues. Here the CDR3 reads CASSLAPQGPRSGYTF. For the CDR3, the DNA is TGTGCCAGCAGCTTAGCGCCCCAGGGGCCAAGGAGCGGCTACACCTTC.

This clone is a singleton in its sample. The chain combines TRBV6-5 with TRBJ1-1; possibly TRBD1 for D (6 bases). The germline gives CDR1 MNHEY, CDR2 SVGAGI. V lost 2 bases and J 3 bases, leaving 7 bases between the germline ends. CDR3 length: 13 residues. The CDR3 DNA is TGTGCCAGCAGTTACAACAGGGACACTGAAGCTTTCTTT. Its translation: CASSYNRDTEAFF.

The chain is built from TRBV29-1 and TRBJ2-5; D gene ambiguous. The germline V and J ends were trimmed by 4 bases and 5 bases, with 8 bases remaining between them. Germline V gene sequence: CDR1 SQVTM, CDR2 ANQGSEA. The CDR3 is 11 amino acids. CDR3 sequence (DNA): TGCAGCGTTGGCCGATCCGAGACCCAGTACTTC. Amino acid sequence: CSVGRSETQYF.

The V gene is TRBV25-1, the J gene TRBJ1-4; D is perhaps TRBD1 (6 bases). V lost 3 bases and J 2 bases, leaving 10 bases between the germline ends. This CDR3 has 15 amino acids. Germline V gene data show CDR1 as MGHDK and CDR2 as SYGVNS. The CDR3 region is CASSDVGGTNEKLFF. CDR3 nucleotide sequence: TGTGCCAGCAGTGATGTAGGGGGTACTAATGAAAAACTGTTTTTT.

This chain joins TRBV30 and TRBJ2-3, with D perhaps matching TRBD1 (5 bases). This CDR3 region has 16 residues. V was clipped by 3 bases and J by 0 bases, with 16 bases between them. Germline loops: CDR1 GTSNPN, CDR2 SVGIG (reference sequence). This chain's CDR3 is CAWSPRADQSTDTQYF. In DNA form, the CDR3 reads TGTGCCTGGAGCCCCAGGGCAGATCAAAGCACAGATACGCAGTATTTT.

The chain links TRBV2 to TRBJ2-3; D is possibly TRBD2 (6 bases). Germline CDR1 and CDR2: SNHLY and FYNNEI. The V end lost 10 bases, the J end lost 0 bases, and 8 bases lay between the germline ends. This CDR3 has 12 amino acids. Here the CDR3 DNA reads TGTGCCATCGGGACTAGCACAGATACGCAGTATTTT. Translating gives CAIGTSTDTQYF. Full variable domain (outside the CDR3, taken from reference TRBV2 and TRBJ2-3): EPEVTQTPSHQVTQMGQEVILRCVPISNHLYFYWYRQILGQKVEFLVSFYNNEISEKSEIFDDQFSVERPDGSNFTLKIRSTKLEDSAMYFCAIGTSTDTQYFGPGTRLTVL.

The chain's CDR3 is CASSLGASYGYTF. CDR3 DNA sequence: TGTGCCAGCAGTTTAGGGGCCTCCTATGGCTACACCTTC. The chain is built from TRBV27 and TRBJ1-2; D is perhaps TRBD1 (5 bases). CDR3 size: 13 residues. V shed 2 bases and J shed 4 bases, with 8 bases lying between them. CDR1 and CDR2 from the germline V gene are MNHEY and SMNVEV (reference sequence).

The rearrangement uses TRBV5-4 and TRBJ2-1, with 10 bases fitting TRBD1. Germline trimming cut 3 bases from V and 5 bases from J; bases unmatched to any gene: 2. The CDR3 is 14 residues long. Germline CDR1 is SGHNT and CDR2 is YYREEE (reference sequence). The CDR3 nucleotides read TGTGCCAGCAGCTCGGACAGGGGGGACAATGAGCAGTTCTTC. Encoded protein: CASSSDRGDNEQFF.

The chain couples TRBV7-9 to TRBJ2-5; the match to TRBD1 covers 7 bases. After removal of 6 bases from V and 1 base from J, the junction contained 8 bases not matched to a gene. The CDR3 spans 15 residues. CDR1 and CDR2 from the germline V gene are SEHNR and FQNEAQ (reference sequence). This CDR3 reads CASSLTGTSQETQYF. The CDR3 DNA reads as TGTGCCAGCAGTTTGACAGGGACATCCCAAGAGACCCAGTACTTC.

This clone was seen once. V is TRBV6-1 and J is TRBJ1-2; tentatively, D is TRBD1 (5 bases). Germline CDR1 MNHNS, CDR2 SASEGT. V shed 0 bases and J shed 7 bases, with 12 bases lying between them. The CDR3 spans 14 residues. The CDR3 spells CASSEAGGLGGYTF. Written as DNA, the CDR3 is TGTGCCAGCAGTGAAGCTGGGGGTTTAGGTGGCTACACCTTC.

The rearrangement links TRBV5-1 to TRBJ2-7; 7 nucleotides align to TRBD1. V lost 4 bases and J lost 3; bases outside the gene matches: 7. The CDR3 has 14 residues. The germline V gene has CDR1 SGHRS and CDR2 YFSETQ. CDR3: CASSQDRSHYEQYF. CDR3 nucleotides: TGCGCCAGCAGCCAGGACAGGAGTCACTACGAGCAGTACTTC.

The V gene is TRBV5-1, the J gene TRBJ2-3, with TRBD1 matching over 11 bases. The CDR3 has 14 amino acids. The germline V gene encodes CDR1 SGHRS and CDR2 YFSETQ. V dropped 2 bases and J dropped 6; count of bases not matched to a gene: 2. CDR3 loop: CASSFGTGGDTQYF. The CDR3 bases are TGCGCCAGCAGCTTCGGGACAGGGGGGGATACGCAGTATTTT.

This rearrangement joins TRBV7-6 to TRBJ2-3; the D is unclear. This CDR3 comprises 16 residues. Germline V gene lookup returns CDR1 SGHVS and CDR2 FNYEAQ. Trimming left V 3 bases short and J 8 bases short, with 21 bases between. CDR3 DNA: TGTGCCAGCAGCTTGAGGCCGTCGCGTGGAGCAGGTACGCAGTATTTT. It is translated as CASSLRPSRGAGTQYF.